These 3 T cell receptor beta chains share one sample of origin, sequenced in a study of shared clonotypes between healthy human individuals. Assay: immunoSEQ multiplex PCR; the TCRdb copy retains only in-frame clones and omits some. The sample lists 450,000 to 500,000 clones; less than 80% were seen once. What was sequenced was PBMCs. These receptors originate from a woman aged 40 to 50 in good health. Some clones in this sample may be carry-over from other donors' samples.

The chain joins TRBV29-1 to TRBJ2-1; 8 bases are shared with TRBD1. J gave up 4 bases and V 3 bases, and 5 bases lay outside the gene matches. From germline, CDR1 is SQVTM and CDR2 ANQGSEA. The CDR3 sequence is 14 residues long. CDR3 in DNA: TGCAGCGTTGAGCGGACAGGGTCGTACAATGAGCAGTTCTTC. Translated: CSVERTGSYNEQFF.

The chain has TRBV19 and TRBJ2-3, with D possibly TRBD1 on 5 matching bases. From germline, CDR1 is LNHDA and CDR2 SQIVND (reference sequence). CDR3 length equals 15 residues. V lost 5 bases and J 3 bases, leaving 15 bases between the germline ends. The CDR3 DNA sequence: TGTGCCAGTAGTCAGGCTCAGGGAAGGACAGATACGCAGTATTTT. This translates into CASSQAQGRTDTQYF.

V usage is TRBV6-6 and J usage is TRBJ1-1; tentatively, D is TRBD1 (5 bases). Trimming cost V 6 bases and J 2 bases, with 16 bases left between them. Germline V lookup: CDR1 MNHNY, CDR2 SVGAGI (reference sequence). This CDR3 is built from 15 residues. The CDR3 DNA sequence: TGTGCCAGCAGACGTCCGGGACCGGATAACACTGAAGCTTTCTTT. This codes for CASRRPGPDNTEAFF.